This passage covers 24 T cell receptor beta chains from one sample sequenced in a study of early T cells in non-severe SARS-CoV-2 infection. TCRdb redid the calling of the 5' RACE reads with MiXCR, one entry per CDR3 protein. Of 32,000 or so distinct CDR3 sequences listed, roughly 9.3% were seen once; the top ten hold about 12%. The material sequenced was whole blood. The receptors derive from an adult who was a healthcare worker with PCR-confirmed SARS-CoV-2 infection or an uninfected control (not recorded which).

This clonotype appeared many times. The gene calls are TRBV7-8 and TRBJ2-1, with D uncertain. Germline V gene data show CDR1 as SGHVS and CDR2 as FQNEAQ. The V end lost 1 base, the J end lost 10 bases, and 17 bases lay between the germline ends. The CDR3 is 15 amino acids. The DNA for the CDR3 is TGTGCCAGCAGCTTAGGAGCGATCCCCCTAGGGGAGCAGTTCTTC. Protein product: CASSLGAIPLGEQFF.

This clonotype is medium-sized. This rearrangement joins TRBV5-1 to TRBJ2-1; 12 positions match TRBD1. The CDR3 contains 15 residues. CDR1 and CDR2 from the germline V gene are SGHRS and YFSETQ. V dropped 0 bases and J dropped 15; count of bases not matched to a gene: 10. This CDR3 is CASSLAEVGTGGPFF. For the CDR3, the DNA is TGCGCCAGCAGCTTGGCCGAAGTCGGGACAGGGGGCCCGTTCTTC.

The J gene is TRBJ2-7, the V gene TRBV10-3; possibly TRBD2 for D (5 bases). The V end lost 6 bases, the J end lost 3 bases, and 15 bases lay between the germline ends. CDR1 is ENHRY and CDR2 is SYGVKD in the germline V gene. The CDR3 is 14 residues long. CDR3 nucleotides: TGTGCCATCAGGGGAACCGGGAAGGGCTACGAGCAGTACTTC. Protein sequence: CAIRGTGKGYEQYF.

Remarks on this clonotype: This may arise from a read error, as a much more abundant clone is one base away. The CDR3 sequence: CASMLSSGTGELFF. The CDR3 DNA is TGTGCCAGCATGCTGTCTAGCGGGACCGGGGAGCTGTTTTTT. The V gene is TRBV7-9, the J gene TRBJ2-2, with 8 positions matching TRBD2. In germline, CDR1 is SEHNR, CDR2 FQNEAQ (reference sequence). The CDR3 loop spans 14 amino acids. Trimming removed 7 bases from V and 5 bases from J; junction bases left unmatched: 6.

This clonotype was detected a few times. This sequence joins TRBV10-3 and TRBJ2-3, with 11 bases that match TRBD2. The J segment lost 0 bases and the V segment lost 0 bases, leaving 5 bases of the junction unmatched. CDR1 and CDR2 (germline): ENHRY, SYGVKD. The length of the CDR3 is 18 residues. The CDR3: CAISESLSSGGSTDTQYF. The CDR3 DNA is TGTGCCATCAGTGAGTCGTTGTCTAGCGGGGGGAGCACAGATACGCAGTATTTT.

This clonotype was seen ten or more times. The chain combines TRBV6-2 or TRBV6-3 with TRBJ2-2; 12 bases are a match to TRBD1. The CDR3 contains 18 residues. CDR1 is MNHEY and CDR2 is SVGEGT in the germline V gene. The V segment lost 6 bases and the J segment 5 bases; nucleotides outside the gene matches: 13. The CDR3 DNA reads as TGTGCCAGCAGGGACCGGGACAGGGGGCGAGATTGGACCGGGGAGCTGTTTTTT. It is translated as CASRDRDRGRDWTGELFF.

This clonotype has a count of ten or more. This chain uses TRBV6-5 with TRBJ2-3; D uncertain. Germline CDR1 reads MNHEY; CDR2 reads SVGAGI. V lost 0 bases, J lost 3 bases, and 10 bases lay in between. This CDR3 has 15 amino acids. The CDR3 DNA is TGTGCCAGCAGTTACTCGTGGGGAAGGACAGATACGCAGTATTTT. It specifies CASSYSWGRTDTQYF.

The chain employs TRBV20-1 and TRBJ2-1; possibly TRBD2 for D (5 bases). Looked up from germline, CDR1 is DFQATT and CDR2 is SNEGSKA (reference sequence). The CDR3 is made up of 10 amino acids. Between the trimmed V and J ends, which lost 0 bases and 12 bases, there was a span of 6 bases. CDR3: CSARERGQFF. DNA of the CDR3: TGCAGTGCTAGAGAACGGGGGCAGTTCTTC.

This clonotype was seen at least ten times. The V call is TRBV7-3, the J call TRBJ1-3; no firm D call. This CDR3 region has 15 residues. The V gene lost 5 bases and the J gene lost 0 bases, with 11 bases spanning the gap. Germline CDR1 is SGHTA and CDR2 is FQGTGA. This chain's CDR3 is CASSLDGSSGNTIYF. The CDR3 DNA is TGTGCCAGCAGCCTTGACGGATCCTCTGGAAACACCATATATTTT.

The sample holds many counts of this clonotype. The genes are TRBV4-3 and TRBJ2-2; D is perhaps TRBD2 (5 bases). CDR1 is LGHNA and CDR2 is YSLEER in the germline V gene. Trimming pared 0 bases from V and 3 bases from J, leaving 8 bases between. The CDR3 runs 15 residues. CDR3 coding DNA: TGCGCCAGCAGCCAAGATCCGAGGGACACCGGGGAGCTGTTTTTT. Encoded protein: CASSQDPRDTGELFF.

This clonotype showed up many times. The J gene is TRBJ1-1, the V gene TRBV3-1; no definite D call. The V end lost 1 base, the J end lost 2 bases, and 2 bases lay between the germline ends. Germline values: CDR1 LGHDT, CDR2 YNNKEL (reference sequence). The CDR3 loop spans 12 amino acids. The CDR3 nucleotides are TGTGCCAGCAGCCAAGCCAACACTGAAGCTTTCTTT. It codes for CASSQANTEAFF.

This clonotype was detected many times. This chain links TRBV29-1 with TRBJ1-2; D ambiguous. The V gene's germline CDR1 is SQVTM and CDR2 ANQGSEA. This CDR3 contains 12 residues. Trimming took off 0 bases at V and 8 bases at J, with 10 bases between the two ends. The CDR3 is CSVEDQQKGYTF. The CDR3 nucleotides read TGCAGCGTTGAAGATCAACAGAAAGGCTACACCTTC.

The J gene is TRBJ2-1, the V gene TRBV11-3; the D is unclear. The CDR3 loop spans 14 amino acids. CDR1 and CDR2 from the germline V gene are SGHNT and YENEEA. Trimming took off 5 bases at V and 7 bases at J, with 15 bases between the two ends. CDR3 sequence: CASSRTASRNEQFF. CDR3 DNA sequence: TGTGCCAGCAGCCGGACGGCCAGTAGGAATGAGCAGTTCTTC. Complete variable domain (other parts from reference TRBV11-3 and TRBJ2-1): EAGVVQSPRYKIIEKKQPVAFWCNPISGHNTLYWYLQNLGQGPELLIRYENEEAVDDSQLPKDRFSAERLKGVDSTLKIQPAELGDSAVYLCASSRTASRNEQFFGPGTRLTVL.

This clonotype was seen more than once but under ten times. As DNA, the CDR3 is TGTGCCAGCAGCCCTACCTGGGGGAACACTGAAGCTTTCTTT. The encoded protein is CASSPTWGNTEAFF. V gene TRBV5-6 combines with J gene TRBJ1-1; D unclear. The CDR3 length is 14 residues. Germline CDR1 SGHDT, CDR2 YYEEEE. V lost 4 bases and J lost 1, with 11 bases in between.

V and J are TRBV14 and TRBJ1-2; D not resolved. The CDR3 runs to 12 residues. Trimming cost V 0 bases and J 8 bases, with 7 bases left between them. Germline lookup yields CDR1 SGHDN and CDR2 FVKESK. The CDR3 is CASSQEREGYTF. The CDR3 DNA follows: TGTGCCAGCAGCCAAGAAAGGGAGGGCTACACCTTC.

This clonotype was seen a few times. This chain links TRBV29-1 with TRBJ2-2; a weak D match, TRBD1 (6 bases). The CDR3 extends over 14 amino acids. Deletions cut 6 bases from V and 2 bases from J, with 13 bases between. Germline V lookup: CDR1 SQVTM, CDR2 ANQGSEA. The CDR3 reads CSVTGIFNTGELFF. CDR3 nucleotides: TGCAGCGTAACAGGGATTTTCAACACCGGGGAGCTGTTTTTT.

This clonotype occurred many times. The V call is TRBV12-3 or TRBV12-4, the J call TRBJ2-5, with TRBD2 as a possible D gene (5 bases). Trimming took 3 bases from V and 8 from J, leaving 13 bases between them. The CDR3 loop spans 13 amino acids. The CDR3 loop is CASSFNAPGTQYF. CDR3 DNA sequence: TGTGCCAGCAGTTTCAATGCCCCGGGAACCCAGTACTTC.

This clonotype was picked up many times. The V and J genes are TRBV28 and TRBJ2-1; TRBD2 matches 13 bases. From germline, CDR1 is MDHEN and CDR2 SYDVKM. Losses at the gene ends were 4 bases for V and 7 bases for J; bases not matched to a gene: 7. This CDR3 contains 16 residues. This CDR3 reads CASSSPTSGGRNEQFF. The CDR3 bases are TGTGCCAGCAGTTCTCCGACTAGCGGGGGGCGGAATGAGCAGTTCTTC.

This clonotype was seen ten or more times. The chain recombines TRBV6-2 or TRBV6-3 with TRBJ1-1; TRBD1 aligns across 8 bases. V shed 10 bases and J 4 bases; nucleotides not matched to a gene: 5. CDR1 and CDR2 from the germline V gene are MNHEY and SVGEGT. The CDR3 totals 12 residues. This CDR3 is CATNRGSTEAFF. For the CDR3, the DNA is TGTGCCACCAACAGGGGGTCCACTGAAGCTTTCTTT.

This clonotype has at least ten counts. The chain links TRBV24-1 to TRBJ1-2; TRBD1 agrees at 9 bases. CDR1 KGHDR and CDR2 SFDVKD come from the germline V gene. The J segment lost 4 bases and the V segment lost 4 bases, leaving 3 bases of the junction unmatched. This CDR3 has 14 residues. The CDR3 region has the DNA TGTGCCACCAGTGAAGGACAGGGGAGCTATGGCTACACCTTC. Translating gives CATSEGQGSYGYTF.

This clonotype was found many times. The chain employs TRBV5-1 and TRBJ2-6; D is ambiguous. CDR3 length: 18 amino acids. Germline values: CDR1 SGHRS, CDR2 YFSETQ. The V gene lost 0 bases and the J gene lost 0 bases, with 13 bases spanning the gap. CDR3 sequence (DNA): TGCGCCAGCAGCTTGGGGGATAGCTCAAGCTCTGGGGCCAACGTCCTGACTTTC. Translated: CASSLGDSSSSGANVLTF. Complete variable domain (other parts from reference TRBV5-1 and TRBJ2-6): KAGVTQTPRYLIKTRGQQVTLSCSPISGHRSVSWYQQTPGQGLQFLFEYFSETQRNKGNFPGRFSGRQFSNSRSEMNVSTLELGDSALYLCASSLGDSSSSGANVLTFGAGSRLTVL.

Only a few counts were recorded for this clonotype. The rearrangement links TRBV9 to TRBJ1-2, with D possibly TRBD1 on 5 matching bases. Germline V gives CDR1 SGDLS, CDR2 YYNGEE. Trimming took off 2 bases at V and 8 bases at J, with 19 bases between the two ends. The CDR3 contains 15 residues. The CDR3 DNA reads as TGTGCCAGCAGCGTCTCTCCCGGCCAGCGGGGGGGCTACACCTTC. Its protein is CASSVSPGQRGGYTF.

This clonotype has ten or more counts. This chain uses TRBV20-1 with TRBJ1-5, with TRBD1 matching over 7 bases. This CDR3 comprises 13 residues. Germline V lookup: CDR1 DFQATT, CDR2 SNEGSKA (reference sequence). After removal of 5 bases from V and 4 bases from J, the junction contained 5 bases not matched to a gene. The CDR3 DNA follows: TGCAGTGCTCTCGACAGGGTAAATCAGCCCCAGCATTTT. As protein: CSALDRVNQPQHF.

This clonotype showed up many times. This chain joins TRBV12-5 and TRBJ2-3; D is unclear. V was shortened by 7 bases and J by 2 bases, with 13 bases between the two germline ends. The CDR3 has 14 amino acids. Germline V gives CDR1 LGHNT, CDR2 FRNRAP. The CDR3 sequence: CASAEDDPTDTQYF. In DNA form, the CDR3 reads TGTGCTAGTGCCGAAGATGACCCCACAGATACGCAGTATTTT.